The 9 T cell receptor beta chains presented below share a single source sample, sequenced in a study of blood T cell repertoires in COVID-19. Using immunoSEQ multiplex PCR, the repertoire was profiled, and TCRdb retains in-frame clones only, with some absent. The data show 65,000 to 70,000 clones, 75% to 80% seen once. The material sequenced was peripheral blood. The source is a human donor in a cohort sampled during active COVID-19.

This clone has more than one count but fewer than ten. The rearrangement uses TRBV6-5 and TRBJ2-5; 9 bases fit TRBD2. Per the germline V gene, CDR1 is MNHEY and CDR2 is SVGAGI. The CDR3 extends over 14 amino acids. V lost 6 bases, J lost 7 bases, and 9 bases stayed unmatched. The CDR3 DNA is TGTGCCAGCAGCCTACCGGGACTAGCTAGGACCCAGTACTTC. Its translation: CASSLPGLARTQYF.

This rearrangement joins TRBV6-6 to TRBJ2-2; 8 nucleotides match TRBD2. The J segment lost 6 bases and the V segment lost 4 bases, leaving 7 bases of the junction unmatched. The CDR3 consists of 15 residues. Germline lookup yields CDR1 MNHNY and CDR2 SVGAGI (reference sequence). CDR3 DNA sequence: TGTGCCAGCAGTTTTCCGGGACTAGAAGCCGGGGAGCTGTTTTTT. It codes for CASSFPGLEAGELFF.

CDR3 sequence: CAWRNTGSPEQYF. The CDR3 coding sequence is TGTGCCTGGAGGAATACAGGGAGTCCCGAGCAGTACTTC. J is TRBJ2-7 and V is TRBV30; D perhaps matches TRBD1 (6 bases). Germline V CDR1 and CDR2: GTSNPN, SVGIG (reference sequence). This CDR3 is 13 amino acids long. The V end was cut by 3 bases, the J end by 6 bases, with 15 bases between.

This clone occurred a few times. V usage is TRBV28 and J usage is TRBJ2-7; D is possibly TRBD1 (5 bases). The CDR3 consists of 16 residues. Germline V lookup: CDR1 MDHEN, CDR2 SYDVKM. V lost 4 bases to trimming and J lost 2 bases, with 18 bases between them. The CDR3 nucleotides read TGTGCCAGCAGTTCCATCCGACAGACAACAACCTACGAGCAGTACTTC. It encodes CASSSIRQTTTYEQYF.

The count of this clone is one. The J gene is TRBJ1-6, the V gene TRBV18, with D possibly being TRBD1 (5 bases). Trimming removed 6 bases at V and 5 bases at J, with 11 bases between. From germline, CDR1 is KGHSH and CDR2 LQKENI. CDR3 size: 14 residues. The CDR3 is CASSRGRDNSPLHF. The CDR3 nucleotides are TGTGCCAGCTCCCGAGGCAGGGATAATTCACCCCTCCACTTT. The complete variable domain, with remaining parts taken from reference TRBV18 and TRBJ1-6, reads NAGVMQNPRHLVRRRGQEARLRCSPMKGHSHVYWYRQLPEEGLKFMVYLQKENIIDESGMPKERFSAEFPKEGPSILRIQQVVRGDSAAYFCASSRGRDNSPLHFGNGTRLTVT.

The chain is built from TRBV7-9 and TRBJ1-4, with TRBD1 as a possible D gene (5 bases). Germline V gene sequence: CDR1 SEHNR, CDR2 FQNEAQ (reference sequence). V lost 8 bases and J 8 bases, leaving 9 bases between the germline ends. This CDR3 has 11 residues. The CDR3 DNA follows: TGTGCCAGCGCGCGGGGCGAAAAACTGTTTTTT. It codes for CASARGEKLFF. The variable domain in full, completed from reference TRBV7-9 and TRBJ1-4, reads DTGVSQNPRHKITKRGQNVTFRCDPISEHNRLYWYRQTLGQGPEFLTYFQNEAQLEKSRLLSDRFSAERPKGSFSTLEIQRTEQGDSAMYLCASARGEKLFFGSGTQLSVL.

This rearrangement joins TRBV4-1 to TRBJ2-7, with D possibly being TRBD1 (6 bases). The germline V gene has CDR1 MGHRA and CDR2 YSYEKL. This CDR3 has 18 amino acids. V lost 0 bases, J lost 0 bases, and 18 bases lay in between. CDR3 loop: CASSQDQGTPGISYEQYF. Here the CDR3 DNA reads TGCGCCAGCAGCCAAGATCAGGGGACACCAGGAATCTCCTACGAGCAGTACTTC.

The rearrangement links TRBV28 to TRBJ1-2; D call uncertain. Trimming took 6 bases from V and 1 from J, leaving 12 bases between them. CDR3 length: 14 amino acids. Germline V lookup: CDR1 MDHEN, CDR2 SYDVKM. CDR3 coding DNA: TGTGCCAGCAGCCCGGCGGGGAATAACTATGGCTACACCTTC. As protein: CASSPAGNNYGYTF.

The V gene is TRBV15, the J gene TRBJ1-1; tentatively, D is TRBD1 (6 bases). CDR3 size: 13 residues. Between the trimmed V and J ends, which lost 6 bases and 7 bases, there was a span of 15 bases. CDR1 is LNHNV, CDR2 YYDKDF, per germline (reference sequence). In nucleotides, the CDR3 is TGTGCCACCAGTCCGTATGGACAGTTTGAAGCTTTCTTT. It translates to CATSPYGQFEAFF.